This entry lists 10 T cell receptor beta chains sequenced from one sample in a study of CD8+ T cells in alopecia areata. TCR sequencing used cDNA made by reverse transcription of extracted RNA. Clones were read by immunoSEQ multiplex PCR, and TCRdb kept only the in-frame ones, dropping some. This table has roughly 150,000 clones, under 60% appearing once. Sequences were derived from CD8+ T cells sorted from blood, sampled at week 0. The source of these receptors is a human donor with alopecia areata.

The V and J genes are TRBV27 and TRBJ2-1; the D is unclear. The germline V and J ends were trimmed by 2 bases and 10 bases, with 9 bases remaining between them. Germline V gene sequence: CDR1 MNHEY, CDR2 SMNVEV (reference sequence). This CDR3 has 12 amino acids. CDR3 loop: CASSLIGFEQFF. DNA for the CDR3: TGTGCCAGCAGTTTAATAGGGTTCGAGCAGTTCTTC.

The chain is built from TRBV30 and TRBJ1-5; D is perhaps TRBD1 (5 bases). Per the germline V gene, CDR1 is GTSNPN and CDR2 is SVGIG (reference sequence). With 3 bases removed from V and 4 bases from J, the gap between germline ends came to 13 bases. The CDR3 is 14 amino acids. The chain's CDR3 is CAWSPTGLNQPQHF. The CDR3 nucleotides are TGTGCCTGGAGCCCCACGGGGCTTAATCAGCCCCAGCATTTT.

This clone has only a few counts. The rearrangement links TRBV7-6 to TRBJ2-6; 7 nucleotides agree with TRBD1. Trimming took 5 bases from V and 3 from J; bases not matched to a gene: 7. The CDR3 covers 16 residues. Looked up from germline, CDR1 is SGHVS and CDR2 is FNYEAQ. CDR3 loop: CASSEDGTVGANVLTF. The CDR3 nucleotides read TGTGCCAGCAGCGAAGACGGGACAGTTGGGGCCAACGTCCTGACTTTC.

This clone has more than one count but fewer than ten. The genes are TRBV30 and TRBJ2-3; 7 bases are shared with TRBD1. Germline values: CDR1 GTSNPN, CDR2 SVGIG (reference sequence). The V and J ends lost 2 bases and 6 bases, in that order; junction bases with no gene match: 14. The CDR3 runs to 16 residues. The CDR3 is CAWSHRGRTSGDTQYF. CDR3 nucleotide sequence: TGTGCCTGGAGTCACAGGGGCCGGACCTCAGGGGATACGCAGTATTTT.

The CDR3, as DNA: TGTGCCAGCGGGATGTATAGCAATCAGCCCCAGCATTTT. This encodes CASGMYSNQPQHF. The chain links TRBV2 to TRBJ1-5, with unresolved D. Germline loops: CDR1 SNHLY, CDR2 FYNNEI. The length of the CDR3 is 13 residues. V was trimmed by 8 bases and J by 0 bases, leaving 8 bases between them.

This chain joins TRBV7-9 and TRBJ1-2; possible D gene TRBD1, 5 bases. Germline V gene lookup returns CDR1 SEHNR and CDR2 FQNEAQ (reference sequence). The CDR3 consists of 15 residues. The V and J ends lost 5 bases and 4 bases respectively, with 17 bases between them. The CDR3 coding sequence is TGTGCCAGCAGCGACACAGGAGTAAGAGCCTATGGCTACACCTTC. Amino acid sequence: CASSDTGVRAYGYTF.

This chain joins TRBV5-1 and TRBJ1-5; no clear D. The germline CDR1 and CDR2 sequences are SGHRS and YFSETQ. Trimming shortened V by 0 bases and J by 1 base, and 5 bases separated the two germline ends. The CDR3 runs to 14 residues. The CDR3 here is CASSLGQSNQPQHF. DNA for the CDR3: TGCGCCAGCAGCTTGGGGCAGAGCAATCAGCCCCAGCATTTT.

The chain uses TRBV29-1 and TRBJ1-1; no clear D gene. There are 10 residues in the CDR3. Germline V lookup: CDR1 SQVTM, CDR2 ANQGSEA. The V end lost 4 bases, the J end lost 9 bases, and 9 bases lay between the germline ends. The CDR3 coding sequence is TGCAGCGTTGCTGATGGAAAAGCTTTCTTT. Translation gives CSVADGKAFF.

This chain connects TRBV6-1 to TRBJ1-5; the D gene is possibly TRBD1 (5 bases). CDR3 size: 14 residues. From germline, CDR1 is MNHNS and CDR2 SASEGT. The V end lost 7 bases, the J end lost 4 bases, and 14 bases lay between the germline ends. The CDR3 sequence: CASMGRGANQPQHF. CDR3 in DNA: TGTGCCAGCATGGGGCGTGGAGCGAATCAGCCCCAGCATTTT.

J is TRBJ2-1 and V is TRBV29-1; 7 bases match TRBD1. The CDR3 contains 14 residues. Germline-derived CDR1 and CDR2 are SQVTM and ANQGSEA. The J segment lost 4 bases and the V segment lost 6 bases, leaving 9 bases of the junction unmatched. CDR3 DNA: TGCAGCGTAAAAACAGGGGAAGAATACAATGAGCAGTTCTTC. This gives the protein CSVKTGEEYNEQFF.